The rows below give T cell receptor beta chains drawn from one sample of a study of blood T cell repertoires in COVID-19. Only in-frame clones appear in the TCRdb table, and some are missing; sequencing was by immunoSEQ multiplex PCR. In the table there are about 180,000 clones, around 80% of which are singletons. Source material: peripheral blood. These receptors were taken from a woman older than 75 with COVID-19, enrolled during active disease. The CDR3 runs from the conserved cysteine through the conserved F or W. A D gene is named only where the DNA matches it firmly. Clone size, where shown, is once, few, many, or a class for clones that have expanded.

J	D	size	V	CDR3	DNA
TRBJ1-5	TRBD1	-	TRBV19	CASSIGRTGRGQPQHF	TGTGCCAGTAGTATAGGTCGGACAGGAAGAGGCCAGCCCCAGCATTTT
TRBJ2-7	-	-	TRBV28	CASSLQGQGYEQYF	TGTGCCAGCAGTTTACAGGGTCAAGGCTACGAGCAGTACTTC
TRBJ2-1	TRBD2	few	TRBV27	CATRGLAAYNEQFF	TGTGCCACCCGAGGACTAGCGGCCTACAATGAGCAGTTCTTC
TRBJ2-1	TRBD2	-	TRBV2	CASIHREGGGYNEQFF	TGTGCCAGCATCCACCGGGAGGGAGGGGGATACAATGAGCAGTTCTTC
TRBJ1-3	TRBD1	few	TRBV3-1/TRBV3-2	CASSLRDRLFGNTIYF	TGTGCCAGCAGCCTTCGGGACAGGCTTTTTGGAAACACCATATATTTT
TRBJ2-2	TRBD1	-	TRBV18	CASCSGQGAIGELFF	TGTGCCAGCTGTTCGGGACAGGGGGCGATCGGGGAGCTGTTTTTT
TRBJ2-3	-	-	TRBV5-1	CASSTRSSPIDTQYF	TGCGCCAGCAGCACTCGATCCTCGCCGATAGATACGCAGTATTTT
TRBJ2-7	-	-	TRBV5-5	CASSLNVGPTYEQYF	TGTGCCAGCAGCTTGAATGTGGGCCCAACCTACGAGCAGTACTTC
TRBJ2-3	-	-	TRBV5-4	CASSADRHTDTQYF	TGTGCCAGCAGCGCGGACAGACACACAGATACGCAGTATTTT
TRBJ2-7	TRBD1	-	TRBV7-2	CASSLAATGTRRLQYF	TGTGCCAGCAGCTTAGCCGCGACAGGGACAAGGAGACTACAGTACTTC